These 8 T cell receptor beta chains came from one sample sequenced in a study of shared clonotypes between healthy human individuals. Naive CD8 cells lacked CD45RO, underwent positive selection for CCR7 and left out terminally differentiated effector memory CD45RA+ cells. TCRdb keeps only in-frame clones here, not all; method: immunoSEQ multiplex PCR. Of around 700,000 clones in the sample, 90% to 95% were seen once. Specimen: naive CD8+ T cells sorted from blood. Source of these receptors: a man in his thirties or forties in good health.

This chain uses TRBV23-1 with TRBJ1-4; D is perhaps TRBD1 (6 bases). TRBV23-1 is annotated as an ORF whose role is uncertain. The CDR3 contains 15 residues. With 0 bases removed from V and 7 bases from J, the gap between germline ends came to 12 bases. The CDR3 reads CASSQSPGATEKLFF. The CDR3, as DNA: TGCGCCAGCAGTCAATCACCAGGGGCTACTGAAAAACTGTTTTTT.

The rearrangement joins TRBV5-5 to TRBJ1-1; D unclear. V gave up 1 base and J gave up 0 bases, with 13 bases separating them. Per the germline V gene, CDR1 is SGHKS and CDR2 is YYEKEE (reference sequence). This CDR3 has 16 residues. The CDR3 DNA is TGTGCCAGCAGCTTGTTTCCGAACAGCATGAACACTGAAGCTTTCTTT. This translates into CASSLFPNSMNTEAFF.

Concerning this clone: Different DNA sequences within this sample yield the same CDR3. The genes are TRBV19 and TRBJ2-7; TRBD1 matches 8 bases. Looked up from germline, CDR1 is LNHDA and CDR2 is SQIVND (reference sequence). The length of the CDR3 is 15 residues. Trimming took 3 bases from V and 5 from J; bases not matched to a gene: 9. DNA for the CDR3: TGTGCCAGTAGTATGCAAGGACAGGGTTTCCACGAGCAGTACTTC. Its protein product is CASSMQGQGFHEQYF. Supplemented by reference TRBV19 and TRBJ2-7, the full variable domain reads DGGITQSPKYLFRKEGQNVTLSCEQNLNHDAMYWYRQDPGQGLRLIYYSQIVNDFQKGDIAEGYSVSREKKESFPLTVTSAQKNPTAFYLCASSMQGQGFHEQYFGPGTRLTVT.

V usage is TRBV6-1 and J usage is TRBJ2-7; D is tentatively TRBD1 or TRBD2 (5 bases each). The germline V and J ends were trimmed by 1 base and 4 bases, with 8 bases remaining between them. The CDR3 is 13 residues long. Germline loops: CDR1 MNHNS, CDR2 SASEGT. CDR3 residues: CASSEVWGYEQYF. CDR3 bases: TGTGCCAGCAGTGAAGTTTGGGGGTACGAGCAGTACTTC.

DNA of the CDR3: TGTGCCAGCAGCCCCCGGACTAGCGGGTACGATAGTCATGAGCAGTTCTTC. Residues: CASSPRTSGYDSHEQFF. V usage is TRBV5-6 and J usage is TRBJ2-1; 11 nucleotides match TRBD2. The CDR3 is 17 amino acids. Germline CDR1 SGHDT, CDR2 YYEEEE. V trimming: 4 bases; J trimming: 8 bases; junction bases outside the gene matches: 14.

The chain is built from TRBV6-5 and TRBJ1-4, with D possibly being TRBD1 (5 bases). Germline assignment: CDR1 MNHEY and CDR2 SVGAGI. The CDR3 runs to 13 residues. Trimming removed 5 bases from V and 15 bases from J, with 19 bases in between. This chain's CDR3 is CASSKSMGTALFF. The CDR3 region has the DNA TGTGCCAGCAGTAAATCTATGGGGACTGCCTTGTTTTTT.

On this clone itself: Within the sample, other DNA sequences also encode this same CDR3. The chain combines TRBV28 with TRBJ1-5; D unclear. The CDR3 spans 14 residues. Deletions cut 3 bases from V and 0 bases from J, with 6 bases between. The germline CDR1 and CDR2 sequences are MDHEN and SYDVKM. CDR3 amino acids: CASSLRDSNQPQHF. The CDR3 nucleotides are TGTGCCAGCAGTTTGAGGGATAGCAATCAGCCCCAGCATTTT.

V gene TRBV4-1 combines with J gene TRBJ1-5; 9 positions agree with TRBD1. The CDR3 totals 15 residues. The J segment lost 4 bases and the V segment lost 4 bases, leaving 5 bases of the junction unmatched. From germline, CDR1 is MGHRA and CDR2 YSYEKL. CDR3 region: CASSPGTGLNQPQHF. The CDR3 DNA is TGCGCCAGCAGCCCCGGGACAGGGCTAAATCAGCCCCAGCATTTT.